This TCR beta chain was profiled in a study of beta chain features in type 1 diabetes. The germline CDR1 and CDR2 sequences are SGHAT and FQDESV (reference sequence). V was cut by 2 bases and J by 6 bases, with 13 bases left in between. This CDR3 region has 15 residues. The investigators reverse transcribed all of the isolated RNA, so they sequenced expressed TCRB transcripts. The table came from immunoSEQ multiplex PCR; TCRdb's copy has only in-frame clones and leaves some out. The sample carries hundreds of thousands of clones, roughly 15% recorded once. This clone was seen only a few times. The antigen is undetermined. Notes on the study in general: There was a moderate but significant shortening of TCRB CDR3s in all four CD4+ subsets of Type 1 diabetes patients. PCR, the amplification step, might favor shorter templates, equally in patients and controls.

The chain couples TRBV11-1 to TRBJ2-2; D is undetermined. The sequence derives from a woman under 30 in good health. Source material: naive CD4+ T cells from blood. The CDR3 DNA reads TGTGCCAGCAGCTTAATAGCCCTCTTTGCCGGGGAGCTGTTTTTT. This sequence encodes CASSLIALFAGELFF.